This record looks at one T cell receptor (beta chain) sequence and its context. The data were obtained in a study of cytomegalovirus exposure and HLA in healthy donors. The PCR had 60 Vbeta and 13 Jbeta primers. Sequenced by immunoSEQ multiplex PCR; TCRdb stores in-frame clones only, minus some. The sample holds about 120,000 clones; approximately 61% are singletons and the top ten take roughly 1.6%. Per the germline V gene, CDR1 is SEHNR and CDR2 is FQNEAQ (reference sequence). Unmatched junction bases numbered 17, after V lost 5 bases and J lost 5 bases. The CDR3 loop spans 18 amino acids. The gene calls are TRBV7-9 and TRBJ2-3; 9 bases match TRBD2. The source is a man in his thirties or forties in good health and CMV-seropositive. The sequencing input was PBMCs. The CDR3 protein is CASSQPGSGRWRGDTQYF. DNA of the CDR3: TGTGCCAGCAGCCAACCGGGTAGCGGGAGATGGAGAGGAGATACGCAGTATTTT.